Detailed here is one T cell receptor (beta chain). As yet, its antigen is unknown. Sequencing was performed with immunoSEQ multiplex PCR; in TCRdb, only in-frame clones are kept and a portion is missing. The sample lists more than 8,500 clones, nearly 90% occurring once. This sample's time point: week 3, after first cycle of checkpoint inhibitor. The data derive from a study of blood T cell dynamics during melanoma immunotherapy. Study details: Patients with metastatic melanoma got pembrolizumab or nivolumab-ipilimumab as first-line care.

The ends lost 5 bases at V and 5 bases at J; junction bases unmatched: 7. The CDR3 consists of 15 residues. Germline values: CDR1 SGHNT, CDR2 YYREEE (reference sequence). Study-wide findings and caveats: At W3, later disease-control patients showed bifurcated PBMC repertoire changes, unlike progressors.

Sample: blood, taken from a patient treated with checkpoint blockade. J is TRBJ2-2 and V is TRBV5-4, with 9 bases matching TRBD1. This TCR was recovered from a human donor with melanoma. CDR3 bases: TGTGCCAGCAGACCGGGACAGGGAGGGACCGGGGAGCTGTTTTTT. This translates into CASRPGQGGTGELFF.